This T cell receptor beta chain came from a study of blood T cell repertoires in COVID-19. Study details: From T cells, B-cell-depleted T cells, or PBMCs came the material, which was cDNA or gDNA.

This clone was observed a few times. This CDR3 has 12 amino acids. The V end was cut by 10 bases, the J end by 4 bases, with 14 bases between. Germline-derived CDR1 and CDR2 are MDHEN and SYDVKM. The study drew participants aged about 18 to 95 years from under 30 US areas. As originally analysed: Amplification with reference gene primers provided the estimates of nucleated cell counts. TCRdb's table, derived via immunoSEQ multiplex PCR, lists solely in-frame clones and lacks some. That table furnishes V, J and clone size, whereas the DNA furnished D and trimming. The sample includes hundreds of thousands of clones, 75% to 90% of them seen just once.

The sequence was collected from a man aged 25-45 years who had recovered from COVID-19. Sequencing was done on a sample of PBMCs or T cells enriched from blood (not recorded which). The rearrangement uses TRBV28 and TRBJ2-7; possibly TRBD1 for D (6 bases). In nucleotides, the CDR3 is TGTGCCACCGCAGGGGAGTCGTACGAGCAGTACTTC. It is translated as CATAGESYEQYF.